This TCR beta chain was recovered during a study of T cells in Graves' hyperthyroidism and ophthalmopathy. RNA transcripts gave rise to amplified TCR beta CDR3 regions. Using the HTBI primer set, a first-round RT-PCR was run on the TCR CDR3. TCRdb processed the multiplex PCR reads anew with MiXCR; each CDR3 protein has one entry. The sample carries hundreds of thousands of distinct CDR3 sequences, about 24% recorded once. This clonotype showed up many times. Per the germline V gene, CDR1 is MNHEY and CDR2 is SVGEGT. The V gene lost 1 base and the J gene lost 6 bases, with 6 bases spanning the gap. This CDR3 is 12 amino acids long.

The J gene is TRBJ1-2, the V gene TRBV6-2 or TRBV6-3, with D uncertain. What was sequenced was blood. The sequence came from a woman in her twenties or thirties with Graves' ophthalmopathy. CDR3 in DNA: TGTGCCAGCAGTTACTACGACAATGGCTACACCTTC. As protein: CASSYYDNGYTF.